This T cell receptor beta chain emerged from a study of blood T cell repertoires in COVID-19. CDR1 and CDR2 (germline): KGHDR, SFDVKD. V was shortened by 6 bases and J by 2 bases, with 11 bases between the two germline ends. The CDR3 sequence is 14 residues long. Here immunoSEQ multiplex PCR was the method, and the copy in TCRdb shows in-frame clones only, minus some. This sample carries under 130,000 clones, roughly 80% of them seen once, and the ten largest clones take 20%. The TCR sequence derives from a man in his 70s with active or convalescent COVID-19. V and J are TRBV24-1 and TRBJ2-3, with D hard to call. Material: peripheral blood. Here the CDR3 DNA reads TGTGCCACCAGTCCCACCAAAGCCACAGATACGCAGTATTTT. Its translation is CATSPTKATDTQYF.